Presented here are 22 T cell receptor beta chains from one specimen sequenced in a study of human T cells and chemical hapten exposure. Whole blood, unfractionated, served as the material for total RNA extraction. TCRdb analysed the 5' RACE reads with MiXCR anew, one entry per CDR3 protein. In the table there are over 95,000 distinct CDR3 sequences, around 20% of which are singletons. The source is a human donor in good health.

The sample holds a few counts of this clonotype. The CDR3 is CASRIAGGGTGELFF. The DNA of the CDR3 is TGCGCCAGCAGGATAGCGGGAGGGGGTACCGGGGAGCTGTTTTTT. This chain joins TRBV10-2 and TRBJ2-2, with 11 bases matching TRBD2. Trimming took 6 bases from V and 5 from J; bases not matched to a gene: 5. This CDR3 comprises 15 residues. Germline V CDR1 and CDR2: WSHSY, SAAADI.

This chain links TRBV6-1 with TRBJ1-4; 7 bases align to TRBD1. After removal of 5 bases from V and 8 bases from J, the junction contained 11 bases not matched to a gene. The CDR3 covers 15 residues. Germline V gives CDR1 MNHNS, CDR2 SASEGT. CDR3 nucleotide sequence: TGTGCCAGCAGTCCACCGGGACAGTGGGGAGAAAAACTGTTTTTT. The encoded protein is CASSPPGQWGEKLFF.

The rearrangement links TRBV18 to TRBJ2-7; D unclear. Germline V gene sequence: CDR1 KGHSH, CDR2 LQKENI. The CDR3 spans 12 residues. The V end lost 2 bases, the J end lost 7 bases, and 9 bases lay between the germline ends. CDR3 amino acids: CASSPASGEQYF. In nucleotides, the CDR3 is TGTGCCAGCTCACCAGCGTCTGGGGAGCAGTACTTC. The entire variable domain, with the rest obtained from reference TRBV18 and TRBJ2-7, is as follows: NAGVMQNPRHLVRRRGQEARLRCSPMKGHSHVYWYRQLPEEGLKFMVYLQKENIIDESGMPKERFSAEFPKEGPSILRIQQVVRGDSAAYFCASSPASGEQYFGPGTRLTVT.

This clonotype was seen a handful of times. The V gene is TRBV28, the J gene TRBJ2-7, with D possibly being TRBD1 (6 bases). The CDR3 length is 12 residues. The V gene's germline CDR1 is MDHEN and CDR2 SYDVKM. The V end was cut by 4 bases, the J end by 9 bases, with 13 bases between. The CDR3 nucleotides read TGTGCCAGCAGTTATAGGGGGACGGCGCAGTACTTC. Translation: CASSYRGTAQYF.

This clonotype was recorded many times. One end of the junction is discordant with germline, which a read error may explain. This chain connects TRBV13 to TRBJ2-7, with 13 bases matching TRBD2. Per germline, CDR1 PRHDT and CDR2 FYEKMQ (reference sequence). The length of the CDR3 is 14 residues. In nucleotides, the CDR3 is TGTGCCAGCAGCTTGAGACTAGCGGGAGGAGGGCAGAAATTC. Translation gives CASSLRLAGGGQKF.

The rearrangement joins TRBV28 to TRBJ1-1; tentative D call: TRBD1 (6 bases). The CDR3 runs 15 residues. Germline lookup yields CDR1 MDHEN and CDR2 SYDVKM. The V gene lost 7 bases and the J gene lost 3 bases, with 18 bases spanning the gap. The DNA of the CDR3 is TGTGCCAGCACTCTTAGGGGGGGCTGGGACACTGAAGCTTTCTTT. Translating it yields CASTLRGGWDTEAFF.

This clonotype has only a few counts. The chain is built from TRBV20-1 and TRBJ2-5, with D perhaps being TRBD1 or TRBD2 (5 bases each). In germline, CDR1 is DFQATT, CDR2 SNEGSKA (reference sequence). CDR3 size: 12 residues. Trimming stripped 5 bases from V and 6 bases from J, with 13 bases between. The CDR3 nucleotides read TGCAGTGCTCCTGGGGGATTCCAGACCCAGTACTTC. Its translation is CSAPGGFQTQYF.

V and J are TRBV10-3 and TRBJ2-3; maybe TRBD2 (7 bases). Germline V gives CDR1 ENHRY, CDR2 SYGVKD. This CDR3 has 14 amino acids. The V gene lost 7 bases and the J gene lost 4 bases, with 15 bases spanning the gap. The CDR3 DNA reads TGTGCCATCACCACGGGGGGCGGCCCAGATACGCAGTATTTT. It codes for CAITTGGGPDTQYF.

The chain employs TRBV28 and TRBJ2-5, with TRBD1 matching 7 bases. The CDR3 runs to 13 residues. CDR1 and CDR2 (germline): MDHEN, SYDVKM. Trimming removed 6 bases from V and 2 bases from J; junction bases left unmatched: 3. In DNA form, the CDR3 reads TGTGCCAGCAGGCCACAGGGGCAAGAGACCCAGTACTTC. Translated: CASRPQGQETQYF.

The chain is built from TRBV28 and TRBJ2-4; no firm D call. Trimming took 6 bases from V and 6 from J, leaving 6 bases between them. Germline loops: CDR1 MDHEN, CDR2 SYDVKM. The CDR3 has 11 amino acids. This chain's CDR3 is CASSTSNIQYF. CDR3 nucleotides: TGTGCCAGCAGCACATCAAACATTCAGTACTTC.

CDR3: CASSLNWAGEYEQYF. The CDR3 nucleotides are TGTGCCAGCAGTTTAAATTGGGCAGGGGAGTACGAGCAGTACTTC. The chain carries TRBV27 and TRBJ2-7, with D tentatively TRBD1 (6 bases). V lost 2 bases to trimming and J lost 4 bases, with 15 bases between them. The CDR3 consists of 15 residues. Looked up from germline, CDR1 is MNHEY and CDR2 is SMNVEV (reference sequence).

This clonotype was counted a few times. The chain combines TRBV5-6 with TRBJ1-4; tentatively, D is TRBD1 (5 bases). V was pared by 2 bases and J by 12 bases, with 11 bases between. The CDR3 has 12 residues. CDR1 and CDR2 from the germline V gene are SGHDT and YYEEEE. The CDR3 protein is CASSFHGAELFF. The CDR3 nucleotides read TGTGCCAGCAGCTTTCACGGGGCTGAACTGTTTTTT.

The chain joins TRBV7-9 to TRBJ2-5; the D gene is possibly TRBD2 (6 bases). CDR3 size: 16 residues. Trimming shortened V by 3 bases and J by 4 bases, and 18 bases separated the two germline ends. The germline V gene encodes CDR1 SEHNR and CDR2 FQNEAQ (reference sequence). The CDR3 here is CASSLTFDGGGETQYF. DNA of the CDR3: TGTGCCAGCAGCTTGACTTTTGACGGGGGAGGAGAGACCCAGTACTTC.

This clonotype was picked up a small number of times. The V call is TRBV6-6, the J call TRBJ2-1; 15 bases match TRBD2. V was pared by 5 bases and J by 7 bases, with 6 bases of the junction left unmatched. The CDR3 is made up of 16 amino acids. The germline gives CDR1 MNHNY, CDR2 SVGAGI (reference sequence). CDR3 region: CASSGLAGGRFNEQFF. In DNA form, the CDR3 reads TGTGCCAGCAGTGGACTAGCGGGAGGGCGTTTTAATGAGCAGTTCTTC.

The chain has TRBV13 and TRBJ2-1; D is perhaps TRBD1 or TRBD2 (6 bases each). The V gene's germline CDR1 is PRHDT and CDR2 FYEKMQ (reference sequence). The CDR3 is 14 residues long. V shed 2 bases and J shed 6 bases, with 11 bases lying between them. DNA of the CDR3: TGTGCCAGCAGCTTACCGGGGGCAGCCAATGAGCAGTTCTTC. This encodes CASSLPGAANEQFF.

This CDR3 reads CSARAGTAYEQYF. CDR3 bases: TGCAGTGCTAGAGCCGGGACAGCTTACGAGCAGTACTTC. J is TRBJ2-7 and V is TRBV20-1; 7 positions agree with TRBD1. J was trimmed by 4 bases and V by 1 base; bases with no gene match: 4. This CDR3 contains 13 residues. Looked up from germline, CDR1 is DFQATT and CDR2 is SNEGSKA (reference sequence).

The V call is TRBV28, the J call TRBJ2-3; 9 nucleotides agree with TRBD1. The germline gives CDR1 MDHEN, CDR2 SYDVKM. This CDR3 region has 15 residues. V was clipped by 3 bases and J by 1 base; unmatched bases: 2. The CDR3 loop reads CASSFRTGGTDTQYF. CDR3 coding DNA: TGTGCCAGCAGTTTCCGGACAGGGGGCACAGATACGCAGTATTTT. Full variable domain (rest looked up from reference TRBV28 and TRBJ2-3): DVKVTQSSRYLVKRTGEKVFLECVQDMDHENMFWYRQDPGLGLRLIYFSYDVKMKEKGDIPEGYSVSREKKERFSLILESASTNQTSMYLCASSFRTGGTDTQYFGPGTRLTVL.

There are many counts of this clonotype. The V and J genes are TRBV12-3 or TRBV12-4 and TRBJ2-5; 8 nucleotides line up with TRBD1. The CDR3 totals 14 residues. After removal of 4 bases from V and 6 bases from J, the junction contained 7 bases not matched to a gene. The CDR3 reads CASSSRQGLQTQYF. Written as DNA, the CDR3 is TGTGCCAGCAGTTCCCGACAGGGGTTGCAGACCCAGTACTTC.

This clonotype was seen only a few times. This chain connects TRBV4-2 to TRBJ1-6; 7 positions match TRBD1. Trimming removed 0 bases from V and 9 bases from J; junction bases left unmatched: 8. Germline CDR1 and CDR2: LGHNA and YNFKEQ. CDR3 length equals 16 residues. The CDR3 spells CASSQDPGQSLSPLHF. For the CDR3, the DNA is TGTGCCAGCAGCCAAGATCCGGGACAGTCCCTTTCACCCCTCCACTTT.

The chain has TRBV7-3 and TRBJ2-6, with no clear D. V shed 0 bases and J shed 0 bases, with 3 bases lying between them. The CDR3 length is 15 residues. CDR1 SGHTA and CDR2 FQGTGA come from the germline V gene. CDR3 amino acids: CASSLTDSGANVLTF. Here the CDR3 DNA reads TGTGCCAGCAGCTTAACGGACTCTGGGGCCAACGTCCTGACTTTC.

This clonotype was counted many times. The rearrangement links TRBV27 to TRBJ1-6, with 7 bases fitting TRBD1. Germline-derived CDR1 and CDR2 are MNHEY and SMNVEV (reference sequence). The CDR3 totals 14 residues. The junction had 5 bases not matched to a gene; V was cut back by 3 bases and J by 9 bases. The CDR3 DNA is TGTGCCAGCAGTTTCACAGGGGAGGGTTCACCCCTCCACTTT. This sequence encodes CASSFTGEGSPLHF.

V is TRBV5-1 and J is TRBJ2-3; D gene ambiguous. V was pared by 4 bases and J by 1 base, with 7 bases between. Germline V gene sequence: CDR1 SGHRS, CDR2 YFSETQ. This CDR3 is 13 amino acids long. The CDR3 DNA sequence: TGCGCCAGCAGCGTTGGACGCACAGATACGCAGTATTTT. Protein product: CASSVGRTDTQYF.